The entry that follows covers one T cell receptor beta chain sequence. Its antigen is still unknown. These data come from a study of post-analysis software for immune sequencing data. Background on the study: Secondary progressive, relapsing-remitting and progressive-relapsing multiple sclerosis were among the included disease courses.

Germline CDR1 and CDR2: SQVTM and ANQGSEA. V shed 3 bases and J shed 2 bases, with 7 bases lying between them. This CDR3 has 12 residues. Study-wide points: The normalized Chao1 diversity of multiple sclerosis patients was significantly lower than that of controls. Compared with controls, patients had more of 4 to 6 TRBV segments, including TRBV5-6, TRBV5-1 and TRBV20-1.

Each TCR beta cDNA library carried unique molecular identifiers. TCRdb ran MiXCR on the PCR reads and lists one entry per CDR3 protein. The repertoire includes fewer than 700,000 distinct CDR3 sequences, roughly 46% of them detected once, and 1.5% to 2% sits in the top ten. The receptor's source is a girl aged 10 to 17 with multiple sclerosis. Sequencing was performed on blood. The chain uses TRBV29-1 and TRBJ1-2; possible D gene TRBD1, 5 bases. For the CDR3, the DNA is TGCAGCGTTGAGCAGGGCAACTATGGCTACACCTTC. Protein product: CSVEQGNYGYTF.